This T cell receptor (beta chain) was captured in a study of T cell responses to AZD1222 COVID-19 vaccine. Germline lookup yields CDR1 MDHEN and CDR2 SYDVKM. This CDR3 is built from 13 residues. Trimming left V 5 bases short and J 8 bases short, with 14 bases between. Clones were read by immunoSEQ multiplex PCR, and TCRdb kept only the in-frame ones, dropping some. The sample contains over 95,000 clones, about 87% of which appear only once. This TCR came from an adult in good health. The sequenced sample was peripheral blood, obtained on day 0 of AZD1222 vaccination. The chain recombines TRBV28 with TRBJ2-3; tentatively, D is TRBD2 (5 bases). The CDR3 loop is CASSPPLASTQYF. CDR3 bases: TGTGCCAGCAGTCCCCCCCTAGCAAGTACGCAGTATTTT. The whole variable domain, remainder taken from reference TRBV28 and TRBJ2-3, is DVKVTQSSRYLVKRTGEKVFLECVQDMDHENMFWYRQDPGLGLRLIYFSYDVKMKEKGDIPEGYSVSREKKERFSLILESASTNQTSMYLCASSPPLASTQYFGPGTRLTVL.